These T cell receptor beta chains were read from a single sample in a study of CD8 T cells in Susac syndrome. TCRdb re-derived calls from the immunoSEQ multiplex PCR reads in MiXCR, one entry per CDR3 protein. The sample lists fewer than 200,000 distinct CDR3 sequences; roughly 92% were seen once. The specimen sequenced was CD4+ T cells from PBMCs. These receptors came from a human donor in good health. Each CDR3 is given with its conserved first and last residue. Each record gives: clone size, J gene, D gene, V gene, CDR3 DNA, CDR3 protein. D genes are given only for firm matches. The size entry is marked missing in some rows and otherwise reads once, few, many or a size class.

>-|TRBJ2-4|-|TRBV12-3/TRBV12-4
TGTGCCAGCAGTGCGGACCGAAACATTCAGTACTTC
CASSADRNIQYF
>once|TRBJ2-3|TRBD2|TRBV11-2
TGTGCCAGCAGCCTAAGAACGACTAGCGGGGGTGCAGATACGCAGTATTTT
CASSLRTTSGGADTQYF
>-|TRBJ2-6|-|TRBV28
TGTGCCAGCAGTTTCAGGGTTTCCCTCTCTGGGGCCAACGTCCTGACTTTC
CASSFRVSLSGANVLTF
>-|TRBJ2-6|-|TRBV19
TGTGCCAGTAAAGGAGCAGCTTCCGGGGCCAACGTCCTGACTTTC
CASKGAASGANVLTF
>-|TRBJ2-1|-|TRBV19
TGTGCCAGTAGTATTCGACAGTCGGGCAATGAGCAGTTCTTC
CASSIRQSGNEQFF
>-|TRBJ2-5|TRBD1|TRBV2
TGTGCCAGCAGCCTCGACAGGGGGCGGGGGGAGACCCAGTACTTC
CASSLDRGRGETQYF
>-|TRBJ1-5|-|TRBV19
TGTGCCAGCCACAGGCCCCCAAGGCCCCAGCATTTT
CASHRPPRPQHF
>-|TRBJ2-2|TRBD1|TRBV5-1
TGCGCCAGCAGCACAGGGACAGGCTTGCACACCGGGGAGCTGTTTTTT
CASSTGTGLHTGELFF
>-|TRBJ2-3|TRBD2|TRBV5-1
TGCGCCAGCAGCCGGACTAGCGGGGAAGCAGATACGCAGTATTTT
CASSRTSGEADTQYF
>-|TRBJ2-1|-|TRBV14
TGTGCCAGCAGCCCGTTACTAGGAACCCACAATGAGCAGTTCTTC
CASSPLLGTHNEQFF
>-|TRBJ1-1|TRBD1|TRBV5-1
TGCGCCAGCAGCGGGGGACAGCGAACTGAAGCTTTCTTT
CASSGGQRTEAFF
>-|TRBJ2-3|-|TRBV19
TGTGCCAGTAGTGACCAGCCGCTCTTTACAGATACGCAGTATTTT
CASSDQPLFTDTQYF
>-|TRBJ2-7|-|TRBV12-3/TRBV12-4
TGTGCCAGCAGTTTGGGGCGGGGGCCGTCCTACGAGCAGTACTTC
CASSLGRGPSYEQYF
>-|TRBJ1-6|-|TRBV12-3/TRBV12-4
TGTGCCAGCAGTCCGGGGCTCGATAATTCACCCCTCCACTTT
CASSPGLDNSPLHF
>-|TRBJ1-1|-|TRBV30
TGTGCCTGGGTCCCCGAGGGCGGCGGAAACACTGAAGCTTTCTTT
CAWVPEGGGNTEAFF
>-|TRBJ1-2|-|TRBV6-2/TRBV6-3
TGTGCCAGCAGTTCCGTACTTAACTATGGCTACACCTTC
CASSSVLNYGYTF
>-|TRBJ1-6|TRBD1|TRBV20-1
TGCAGTGCTAGAGCGGGACAGGGGTTCCTGTCACCCCTCCACTTT
CSARAGQGFLSPLHF
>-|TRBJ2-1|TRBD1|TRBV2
TGTGCCGGACAGGGGGGCGGTTACAATGAGCAGTTCTTC
CAGQGGGYNEQFF
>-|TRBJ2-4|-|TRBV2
TGTGCCAGCAGTGATTGGGGAGAAAACATTCAGTACTTC
CASSDWGENIQYF
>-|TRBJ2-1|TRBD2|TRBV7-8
TGTGCCAGCAGCCCAGGACTAGCGGGGGGTTTCTCCTACAATGAGCAGTTCTTC
CASSPGLAGGFSYNEQFF
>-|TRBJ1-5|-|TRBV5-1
TGCGCCAGCAGCTTGTGTGCAGGCACGCATAGCAATCAGCCCCAGCATTTT
CASSLCAGTHSNQPQHF
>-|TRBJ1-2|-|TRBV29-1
TGCAGCGGGACTTCTAACTATGGCTACACCTTC
CSGTSNYGYTF
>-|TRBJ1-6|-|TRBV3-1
TGTGCCAGCAGCCAAGACAAGGACAGCCGGCTCCACTTT
CASSQDKDSRLHF
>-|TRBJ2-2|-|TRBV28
TGTGCCAGCAGTTTGGCGGGCCTCCCTCCGAACACCGGGGAGCTGTTTTTT
CASSLAGLPPNTGELFF
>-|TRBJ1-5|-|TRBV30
TGTGCCTGGAGTCAGAGCTACAATCAGCCCCAGCATTTT
CAWSQSYNQPQHF
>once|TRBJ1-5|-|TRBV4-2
TGTGCCAGCAGCCAGACCTTCGGGGGACGGCAGCCCCAGCATTTT
CASSQTFGGRQPQHF
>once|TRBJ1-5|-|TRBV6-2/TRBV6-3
TGTGCCAGCAGTTACGGGGCGGGCAATCAGCCCCAGCATTTT
CASSYGAGNQPQHF
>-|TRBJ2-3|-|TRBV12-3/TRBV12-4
TGTGCCAGCAGTTTTGGGGACGTCCGGTACGCCCCAGATACGCAGTATTTT
CASSFGDVRYAPDTQYF
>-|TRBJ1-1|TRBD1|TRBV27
TGTGCCAGCAGTTTACGGGACAGGGTTAGTGAAGCTTTCTTT
CASSLRDRVSEAFF
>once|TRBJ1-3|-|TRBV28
TGTGCCAGCAGTTCGGGGGGCTCTGGAAACACCATATATTTT
CASSSGGSGNTIYF
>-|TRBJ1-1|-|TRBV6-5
TGTGCCAGCAGTTATGCAGGCAAGAACACTGAAGCTTTCTTT
CASSYAGKNTEAFF
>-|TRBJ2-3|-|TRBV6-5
TGTGCCAGCACCCTGCTAGATACGCAGTATTTT
CASTLLDTQYF
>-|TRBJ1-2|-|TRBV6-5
TGTGCCAGCAGCTCACTGGACAGACCGTTCTATGGCTACACCTTC
CASSSLDRPFYGYTF
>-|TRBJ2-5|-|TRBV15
TGTGCCACCAGCAGAGAATCGGTCACGGAGACCCAGTACTTC
CATSRESVTETQYF
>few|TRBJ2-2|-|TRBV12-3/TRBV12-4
TGTGCCAGCAGTTGGCTAGCCAGTACCGGGGAGCTGTTTTTT
CASSWLASTGELFF
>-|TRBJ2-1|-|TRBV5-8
TGTGCCAGCAGCCCCTGGGGCAGCCCTCAGGAAGAGCAGTTCTTC
CASSPWGSPQEEQFF
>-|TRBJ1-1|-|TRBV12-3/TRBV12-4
TGTGCCAGCAGTTTAGGAGAGGGCACTGAAGCTTTCTTT
CASSLGEGTEAFF
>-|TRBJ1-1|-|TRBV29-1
TGCAGCGTTAGGGGACGGTTGGACACTGAAGCTTTCTTT
CSVRGRLDTEAFF
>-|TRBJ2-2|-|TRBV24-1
TGTGCCACCAGTGAACCTCCAGGCGCGAACACCGGGGAGCTGTTTTTT
CATSEPPGANTGELFF
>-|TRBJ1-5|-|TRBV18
TGTGCCAGCTCACCATCCAGGGATGGGCAGCCCCAGCATTTT
CASSPSRDGQPQHF
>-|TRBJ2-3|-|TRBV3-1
TGTGCCAGCAGCCAAGGAAGCGGGCCAAGCTCAGATACGCAGTATTTT
CASSQGSGPSSDTQYF
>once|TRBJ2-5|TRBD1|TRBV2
TGTGCCAGCAGGAGGACAGGGGGAGAGACCCAGTACTTC
CASRRTGGETQYF
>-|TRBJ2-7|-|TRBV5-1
TGCGCCAGCAGCAGCGACAGGAGTCCGAAAGAGCAGTACTTC
CASSSDRSPKEQYF
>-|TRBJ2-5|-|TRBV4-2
TGTGCCAGCAGCCAAGATATGGGCGGGACCCAGTACTTC
CASSQDMGGTQYF
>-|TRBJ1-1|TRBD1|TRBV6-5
TGTGCCAGCAGTTACCTCGGGACAGGGGTTTACGCTGAAGCTTTCTTT
CASSYLGTGVYAEAFF
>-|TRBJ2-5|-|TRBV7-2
TGTGCCAGCAGCACCCGAGGGACCGGAGCGGAGACCCAGTACTTC
CASSTRGTGAETQYF